The TCR beta chain under discussion was sequenced for a study of blood T cell repertoires in COVID-19. Study in general: COVID-19 samples, acute and convalescent, were from the United States, Italy and Spain. T cells, B-cell-depleted T cells, or PBMCs supplied cDNA or gDNA.

Sequencing used immunoSEQ multiplex PCR; TCRdb keeps in-frame clones, though not all of them. The sample includes about 270,000 clones, around 93% of them seen just once. The V and J ends lost 8 bases and 6 bases respectively, with 22 bases between them. Germline lookup yields CDR1 SQVTM and CDR2 ANQGSEA. CDR3 length equals 14 residues. Clinical histories supplied by participants themselves formed the basis of cohort assignment. Up to 2 weeks before entering the study, exposed participants had met a COVID-19 case. The source of this sequence is a man aged 35-49 years who had been exposed to COVID-19. This chain connects TRBV29-1 to TRBJ1-2; D may be TRBD1 (6 bases). The specimen sequenced was PBMCs or T cells enriched from blood (not recorded which). The CDR3 spells CSSASSGQLDGYTF. CDR3 DNA sequence: TGCAGCTCCGCATCATCTGGACAGCTCGATGGCTACACCTTC.